The sequence of this T cell receptor beta chain was determined in a study of blood T cell repertoires in COVID-19. Per the original methods: Amplification of reference gene primers was used by the study to estimate nucleated cell counts. Produced via immunoSEQ multiplex PCR; TCRdb's table is partial and in-frame only. V and J calls and clone size come straight from that table; D and trimming were deduced from the DNA. The sample lists about 68,000 clones, roughly 84% occurring once. The sample taken for sequencing was peripheral blood. The receptor was isolated from a man aged 45-65 years with active COVID-19.

CDR3 protein: CASSVTSGVFDEQFF. In DNA, the CDR3 is TGTGCCAGCAGCGTCACTAGCGGGGTTTTCGATGAGCAGTTCTTC. The V gene is TRBV7-6, the J gene TRBJ2-1; TRBD2 matches 10 bases. The CDR3 totals 15 residues. With 5 bases clipped from V and 8 bases from J, the junction kept 9 bases outside the gene matches. The germline V gene encodes CDR1 SGHVS and CDR2 FNYEAQ.